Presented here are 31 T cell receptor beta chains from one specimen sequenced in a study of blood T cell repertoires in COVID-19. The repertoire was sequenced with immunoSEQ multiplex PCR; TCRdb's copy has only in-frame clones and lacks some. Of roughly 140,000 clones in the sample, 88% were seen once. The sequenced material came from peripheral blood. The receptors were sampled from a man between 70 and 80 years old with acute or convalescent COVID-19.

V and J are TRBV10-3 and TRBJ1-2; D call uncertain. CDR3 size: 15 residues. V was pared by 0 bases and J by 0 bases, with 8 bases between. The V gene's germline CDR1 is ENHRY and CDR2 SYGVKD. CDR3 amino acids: CAISESTAANYGYTF. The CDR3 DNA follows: TGTGCCATCAGTGAGTCTACAGCAGCTAACTATGGCTACACCTTC.

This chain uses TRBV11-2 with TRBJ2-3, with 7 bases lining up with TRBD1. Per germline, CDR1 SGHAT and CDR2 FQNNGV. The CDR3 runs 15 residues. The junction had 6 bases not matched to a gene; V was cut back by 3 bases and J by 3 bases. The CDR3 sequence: CASSLQGERTDTQYF. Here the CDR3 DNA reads TGTGCCAGCAGCTTGCAGGGGGAACGGACAGATACGCAGTATTTT.

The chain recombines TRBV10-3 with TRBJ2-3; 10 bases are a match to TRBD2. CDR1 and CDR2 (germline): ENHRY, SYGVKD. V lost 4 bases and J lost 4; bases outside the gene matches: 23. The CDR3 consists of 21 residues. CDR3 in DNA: TGTGCCATCAGTGGCACAGGGATCCTCTTAGCGGGGGGCAAGGGGTCAGATACGCAGTATTTT. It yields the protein CAISGTGILLAGGKGSDTQYF.

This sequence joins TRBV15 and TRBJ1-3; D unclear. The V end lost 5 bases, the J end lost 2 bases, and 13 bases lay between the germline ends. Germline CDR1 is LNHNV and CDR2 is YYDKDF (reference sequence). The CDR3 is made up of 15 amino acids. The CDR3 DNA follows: TGTGCCACCAGCCCCGCGCGGTTTGCTGGAAACACCATATATTTT. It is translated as CATSPARFAGNTIYF.

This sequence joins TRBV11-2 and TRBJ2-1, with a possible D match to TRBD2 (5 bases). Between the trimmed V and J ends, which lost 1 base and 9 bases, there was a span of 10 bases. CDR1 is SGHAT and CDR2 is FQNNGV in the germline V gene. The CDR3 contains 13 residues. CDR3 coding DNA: TGTGCCAGCAGCTTAGGGACTTTCCGTGAGCAGTTCTTC. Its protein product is CASSLGTFREQFF. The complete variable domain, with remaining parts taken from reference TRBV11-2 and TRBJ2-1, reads EAGVAQSPRYKIIEKRQSVAFWCNPISGHATLYWYQQILGQGPKLLIQFQNNGVVDDSQLPKDRFSAERLKGVDSTLKIQPAKLEDSAVYLCASSLGTFREQFFGPGTRLTVL.

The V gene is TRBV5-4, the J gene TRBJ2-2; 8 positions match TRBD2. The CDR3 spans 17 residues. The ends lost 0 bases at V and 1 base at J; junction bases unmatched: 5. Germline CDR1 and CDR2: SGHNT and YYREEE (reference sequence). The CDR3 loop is CASSLAASGLNTGELFF. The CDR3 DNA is TGTGCCAGCAGCTTGGCGGCTAGCGGGCTGAACACCGGGGAGCTGTTTTTT. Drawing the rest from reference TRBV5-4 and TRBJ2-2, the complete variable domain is ETGVTQSPTHLIKTRGQQVTLRCSSQSGHNTVSWYQQALGQGPQFIFQYYREEENGRGNFPPRFSGLQFPNYSSELNVNALELDDSALYLCASSLAASGLNTGELFFGEGSRLTVL.

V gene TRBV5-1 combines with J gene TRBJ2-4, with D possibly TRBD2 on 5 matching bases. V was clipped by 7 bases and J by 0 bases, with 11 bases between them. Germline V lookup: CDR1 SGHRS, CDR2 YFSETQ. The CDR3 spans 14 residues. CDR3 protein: CASAEVLAKNIQYF. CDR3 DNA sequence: TGCGCCAGCGCGGAGGTCCTAGCCAAAAACATTCAGTACTTC.

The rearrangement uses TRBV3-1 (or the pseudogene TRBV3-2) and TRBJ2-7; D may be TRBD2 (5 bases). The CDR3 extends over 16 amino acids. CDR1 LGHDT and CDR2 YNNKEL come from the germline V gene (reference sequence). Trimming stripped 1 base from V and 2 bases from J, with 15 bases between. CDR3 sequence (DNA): TGTGCCAGCAGCCAAGGTTTTTCGGGGAGCACCTACGAGCAGTACTTC. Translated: CASSQGFSGSTYEQYF.

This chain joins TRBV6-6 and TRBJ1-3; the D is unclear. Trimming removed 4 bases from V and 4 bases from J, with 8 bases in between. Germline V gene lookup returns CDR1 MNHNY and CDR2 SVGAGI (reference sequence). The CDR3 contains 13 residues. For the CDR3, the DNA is TGTGCCAGCAGTTGGGCAGAAGGAAACACCATATATTTT. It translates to CASSWAEGNTIYF.

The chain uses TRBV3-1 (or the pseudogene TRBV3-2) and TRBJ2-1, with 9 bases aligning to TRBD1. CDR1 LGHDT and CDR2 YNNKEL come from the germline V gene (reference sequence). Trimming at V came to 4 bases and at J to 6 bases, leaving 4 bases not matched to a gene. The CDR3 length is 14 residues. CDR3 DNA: TGTGCCAGCAGCCGACAGGGGGTTGGCAATGAGCAGTTCTTC. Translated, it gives CASSRQGVGNEQFF.

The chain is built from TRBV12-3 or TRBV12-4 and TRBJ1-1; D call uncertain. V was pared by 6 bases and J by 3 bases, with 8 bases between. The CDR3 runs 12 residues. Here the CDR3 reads CASSNGDTEAFF. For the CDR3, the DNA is TGTGCCAGCAGCAACGGGGACACTGAAGCTTTCTTT.

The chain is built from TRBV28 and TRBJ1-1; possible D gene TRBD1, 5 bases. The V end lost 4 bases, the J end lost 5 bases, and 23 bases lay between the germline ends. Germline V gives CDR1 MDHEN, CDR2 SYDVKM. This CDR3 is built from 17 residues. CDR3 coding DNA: TGTGCCAGCAGTTCCCTCCGCGCAGGGTGGGGGGTGACTGAAGCTTTCTTT. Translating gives CASSSLRAGWGVTEAFF.

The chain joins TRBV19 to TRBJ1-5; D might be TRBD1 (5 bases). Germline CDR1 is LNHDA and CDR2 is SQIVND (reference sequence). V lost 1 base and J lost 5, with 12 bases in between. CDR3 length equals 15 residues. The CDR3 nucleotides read TGTGCCAGTAGTATAGCGGGGGGAGCGGATCAGCCCCAGCATTTT. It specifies CASSIAGGADQPQHF.

CDR3 sequence (DNA): TGTGCCAGTAGCCCTGCGCCGGACAGGGGGCGACCGCCCCAGCATTTT. Its protein is CASSPAPDRGRPPQHF. The rearrangement uses TRBV19 and TRBJ1-5; 11 bases match TRBD1. Germline CDR1 reads LNHDA; CDR2 reads SQIVND (reference sequence). With V trimmed by 6 bases and J by 9 bases, 13 bases remained unmatched. The CDR3 is made up of 16 amino acids.

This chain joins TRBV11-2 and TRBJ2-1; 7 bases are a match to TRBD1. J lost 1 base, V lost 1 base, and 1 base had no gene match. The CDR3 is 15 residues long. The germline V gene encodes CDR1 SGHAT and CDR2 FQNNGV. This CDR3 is CASSLGDRSYNEQFF. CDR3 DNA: TGTGCCAGCAGCTTAGGGGACAGATCCTACAATGAGCAGTTCTTC. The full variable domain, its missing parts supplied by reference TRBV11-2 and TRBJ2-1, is EAGVAQSPRYKIIEKRQSVAFWCNPISGHATLYWYQQILGQGPKLLIQFQNNGVVDDSQLPKDRFSAERLKGVDSTLKIQPAKLEDSAVYLCASSLGDRSYNEQFFGPGTRLTVL.

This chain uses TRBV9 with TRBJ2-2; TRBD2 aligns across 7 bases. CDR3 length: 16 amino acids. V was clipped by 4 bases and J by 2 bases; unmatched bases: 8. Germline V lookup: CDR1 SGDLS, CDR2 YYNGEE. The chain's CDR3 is CASSSRGDLNTGELFF. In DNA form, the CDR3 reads TGTGCCAGCAGCTCCCGGGGGGACCTTAACACCGGGGAGCTGTTTTTT.

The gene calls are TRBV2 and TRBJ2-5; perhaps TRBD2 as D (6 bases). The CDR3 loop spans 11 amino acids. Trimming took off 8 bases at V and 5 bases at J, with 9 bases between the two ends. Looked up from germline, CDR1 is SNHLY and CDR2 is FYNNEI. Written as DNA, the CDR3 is TGTGCCAGCGAGGCGGGGGAGACCCAGTACTTC. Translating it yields CASEAGETQYF.

The CDR3 bases are TGTGCCAGCAGTTTATATCACAGGGTAAAATCACCCCTCCACTTT. Residues: CASSLYHRVKSPLHF. The chain has TRBV27 and TRBJ1-6, with D perhaps matching TRBD1 (6 bases). This CDR3 is built from 15 residues. CDR1 and CDR2 (germline): MNHEY, SMNVEV (reference sequence). Trimming pared 1 base from V and 10 bases from J, leaving 14 bases between.

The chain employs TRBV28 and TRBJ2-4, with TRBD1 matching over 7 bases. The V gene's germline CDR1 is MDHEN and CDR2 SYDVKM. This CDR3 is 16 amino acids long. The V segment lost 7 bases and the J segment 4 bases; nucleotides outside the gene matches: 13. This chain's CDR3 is CASTATPGQPKNIQYF. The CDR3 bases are TGTGCCAGCACCGCCACGCCGGGACAGCCAAAAAACATTCAGTACTTC.

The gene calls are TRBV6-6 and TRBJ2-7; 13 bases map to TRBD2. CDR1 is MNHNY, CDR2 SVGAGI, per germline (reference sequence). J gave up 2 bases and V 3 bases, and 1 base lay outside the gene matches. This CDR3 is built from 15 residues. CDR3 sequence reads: CASSYGTSGTYEQYF. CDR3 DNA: TGTGCCAGCAGTTATGGGACTAGCGGGACCTACGAGCAGTACTTC.

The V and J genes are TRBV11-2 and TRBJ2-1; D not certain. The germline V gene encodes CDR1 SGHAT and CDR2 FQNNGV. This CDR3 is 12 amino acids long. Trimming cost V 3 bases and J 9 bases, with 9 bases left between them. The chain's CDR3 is CASSLGGREQFF. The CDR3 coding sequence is TGTGCCAGCAGCTTGGGTGGGCGTGAGCAGTTCTTC.

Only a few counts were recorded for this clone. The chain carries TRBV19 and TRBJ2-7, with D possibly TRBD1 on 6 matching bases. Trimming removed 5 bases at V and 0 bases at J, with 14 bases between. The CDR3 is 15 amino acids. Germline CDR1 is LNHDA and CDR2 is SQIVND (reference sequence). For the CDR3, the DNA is TGTGCCAGTAGTCCTCAGGGGCGGAGCTCCTACGAGCAGTACTTC. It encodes CASSPQGRSSYEQYF. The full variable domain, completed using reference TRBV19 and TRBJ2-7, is DGGITQSPKYLFRKEGQNVTLSCEQNLNHDAMYWYRQDPGQGLRLIYYSQIVNDFQKGDIAEGYSVSREKKESFPLTVTSAQKNPTAFYLCASSPQGRSSYEQYFGPGTRLTVT.

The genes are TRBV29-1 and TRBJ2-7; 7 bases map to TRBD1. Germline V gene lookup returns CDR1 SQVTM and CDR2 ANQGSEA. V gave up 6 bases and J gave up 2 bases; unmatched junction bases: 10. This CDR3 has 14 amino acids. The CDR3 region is CSVTRTGTPYEQYF. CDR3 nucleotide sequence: TGCAGCGTCACCAGGACAGGAACACCCTACGAGCAGTACTTC.

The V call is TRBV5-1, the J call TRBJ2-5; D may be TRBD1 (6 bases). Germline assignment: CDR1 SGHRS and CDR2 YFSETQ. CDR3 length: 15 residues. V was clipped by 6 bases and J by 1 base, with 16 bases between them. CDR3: CASNFKGGGQETQYF. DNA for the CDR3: TGCGCCAGCAACTTTAAAGGGGGTGGCCAAGAGACCCAGTACTTC.

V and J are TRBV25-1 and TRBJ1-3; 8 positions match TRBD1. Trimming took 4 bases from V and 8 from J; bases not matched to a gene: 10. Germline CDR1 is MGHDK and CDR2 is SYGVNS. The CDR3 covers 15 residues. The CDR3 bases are TGTGCCAGCAGTGCGACAGGGGAGGAATCGGACACCATATATTTT. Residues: CASSATGEESDTIYF.

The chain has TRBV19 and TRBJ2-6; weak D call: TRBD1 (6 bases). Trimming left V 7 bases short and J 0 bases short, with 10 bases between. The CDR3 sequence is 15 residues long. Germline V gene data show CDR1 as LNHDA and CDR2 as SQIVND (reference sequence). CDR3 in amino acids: CASNQGGSGANVLTF. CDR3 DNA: TGTGCCAGTAATCAAGGGGGCTCTGGGGCCAACGTCCTGACTTTC. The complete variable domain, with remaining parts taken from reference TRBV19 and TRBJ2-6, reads DGGITQSPKYLFRKEGQNVTLSCEQNLNHDAMYWYRQDPGQGLRLIYYSQIVNDFQKGDIAEGYSVSREKKESFPLTVTSAQKNPTAFYLCASNQGGSGANVLTFGAGSRLTVL.

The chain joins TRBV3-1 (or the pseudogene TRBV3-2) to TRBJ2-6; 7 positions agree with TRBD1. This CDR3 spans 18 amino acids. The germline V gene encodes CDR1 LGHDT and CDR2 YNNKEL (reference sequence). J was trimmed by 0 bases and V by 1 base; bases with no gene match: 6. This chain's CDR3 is CASSQGKTGTSGANVLTF. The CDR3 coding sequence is TGTGCCAGCAGCCAAGGTAAGACAGGGACCTCTGGGGCCAACGTCCTGACTTTC.

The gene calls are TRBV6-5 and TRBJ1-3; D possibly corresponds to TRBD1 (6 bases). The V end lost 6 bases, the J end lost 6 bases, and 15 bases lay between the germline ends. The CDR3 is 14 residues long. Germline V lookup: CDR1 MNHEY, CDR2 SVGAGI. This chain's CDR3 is CASSLTGNANTIYF. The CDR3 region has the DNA TGTGCCAGCAGCCTGACAGGAAATGCAAACACCATATATTTT.

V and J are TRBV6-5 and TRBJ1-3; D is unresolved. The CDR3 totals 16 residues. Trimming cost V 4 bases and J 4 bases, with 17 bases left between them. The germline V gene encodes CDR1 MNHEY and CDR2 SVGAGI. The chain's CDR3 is CASSFSPWGEGNTIYF. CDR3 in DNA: TGTGCCAGCAGTTTCTCACCGTGGGGAGAAGGAAACACCATATATTTT.

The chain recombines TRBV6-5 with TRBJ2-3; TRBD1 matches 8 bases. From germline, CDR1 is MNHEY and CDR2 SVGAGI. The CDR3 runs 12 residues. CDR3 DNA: TGTGCGTCGGACAGGGAAAGAGATACGCAGTATTTT. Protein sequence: CASDRERDTQYF.

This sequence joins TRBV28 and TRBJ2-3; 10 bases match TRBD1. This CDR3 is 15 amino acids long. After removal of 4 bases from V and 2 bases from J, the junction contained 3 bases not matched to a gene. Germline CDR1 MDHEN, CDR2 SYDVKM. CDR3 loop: CASSSGTGVTDTQYF. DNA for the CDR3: TGTGCCAGCAGTTCCGGGACAGGGGTCACAGATACGCAGTATTTT.